The subject of this entry is one TCR beta chain. What it binds is unknown. A mixed TRB-A/B primer pool amplified rearranged TRB by multiplex touch-down PCR. TCRdb independently ran MiXCR on the multiplex PCR reads; one entry per CDR3 protein. The sample shows about 17,000 distinct CDR3 sequences, about 50% of them seen only once. TCR beta rearrangements were amplified from peripheral blood genomic DNA. This entry belongs to a study of T cell repertoires in aging, cancer and after chemotherapy. About the study: About 9 million TCR reads were in the whole dataset.

Study conclusions and caveats: Across the chemotherapy interval, each cancer cohort showed higher median generation probability, suggesting thymic rebound.

CDR1 and CDR2 (germline): MNHEY, SMNVEV (reference sequence). V dropped 4 bases and J dropped 5; count of bases not matched to a gene: 8. CDR3 length equals 15 residues. The J gene is TRBJ1-5, the V gene TRBV27; 7 nucleotides agree with TRBD1. This sequence originates from a human donor in good health. Sequencing was done on a sample of blood. Here the CDR3 reads CASSYTTGRDQPQHF. In DNA form, the CDR3 reads TGTGCCAGCAGTTACACGACAGGGAGGGATCAGCCCCAGCATTTT.